The sequence of this T cell receptor beta chain was determined in a study of OX40 agonist ivuxolimab in advanced cancers. Study summary: Intravenous ivuxolimab at 0.01 to 10 mg/kg was given to patients every 2 weeks.

The table came from immunoSEQ multiplex PCR; TCRdb's copy has only in-frame clones and leaves some out. This table has about 40,000 clones, about nine tenths appearing once. CDR1 is LNHDA, CDR2 SQIVND, per germline (reference sequence). CDR3 size: 16 residues. V was shortened by 3 bases and J by 3 bases, with 18 bases between the two germline ends. The rearrangement uses TRBV19 and TRBJ2-7; perhaps TRBD2 as D (6 bases). The sequence was obtained from an adult with an advanced solid tumor such as melanoma, head and neck, liver or kidney cancer. The sample in question was CD4+ or CD8+ T cells sorted from blood, obtained in a trial of the OX40 agonist ivuxolimab. CDR3 coding DNA: TGTGCCAGTAGTATTATCTGGGGCGGGACGCGCTACGAGCAGTACTTC. Translated: CASSIIWGGTRYEQYF.